These 28 T cell receptor beta chains were sequenced from one sample in a study of blood T cells in healthy people across ages (dated by TCRdb to the mid-2010s). Receptor libraries were prepared by 5' RACE. The sample was run on an Illumina HiSeq 2500. A second roughly 6 to 11 cycle PCR used a sample-barcoded 5' primer and a J-beta primer mix. TCRdb handled the public reads itself, with Q25 trimming in fastp and clone calling in MiXCR, and kept productive beta chains. Rows with one shared CDR3 protein collapse into an entry with the most common genes and DNA. This sample gives 700,000 to 1,000,000 distinct CDR3 sequences in total; approximately 44% of them show up just once. The biggest ten clones account for approximately 20% of the sample. The material sequenced was blood. These receptors all come from a man in his 60s in good health.

This clonotype was counted once. The junction departs from germline at one end; a sequencing error may be responsible. The J gene is TRBJ2-7, the V gene TRBV28; 9 bases map to TRBD2. Germline V gene sequence: CDR1 MDHEN, CDR2 SYDVKM. This CDR3 has 14 residues. The CDR3 DNA is TGTGCCAGCCGAGGGCTAGCGGGGTCTTACGGGCAGTACTTC. Residues: CASRGLAGSYGQYF.

This clonotype showed up just a few times. The chain recombines TRBV9 with TRBJ2-7; TRBD1 is a possible D gene (6 bases). Germline V lookup: CDR1 SGDLS, CDR2 YYNGEE. The V end was cut by 0 bases, the J end by 6 bases, with 13 bases between. This CDR3 is 14 amino acids long. CDR3 in DNA: TGTGCCAGCAGCGTAGGTGGGGACATAGGCGAGCAGTACTTC. Protein sequence: CASSVGGDIGEQYF.

This clonotype was detected only a few times. The chain uses TRBV2 and TRBJ2-7; D not certain. Looked up from germline, CDR1 is SNHLY and CDR2 is FYNNEI. V dropped 6 bases and J dropped 10 bases, with 10 bases sitting between them. The CDR3 spans 10 residues. CDR3 loop: CASSQRAQYF. CDR3 coding DNA: TGTGCCAGCAGCCAAAGGGCCCAGTACTTC.

V usage is TRBV6-6 and J usage is TRBJ2-7; D remains ambiguous. CDR3 length equals 15 residues. Germline CDR1 MNHNY, CDR2 SVGAGI (reference sequence). Between the trimmed V and J ends, which lost 6 bases and 3 bases, there was a span of 18 bases. The CDR3: CASSYLLTSLYEQYF. As DNA, the CDR3 is TGTGCCAGCAGCTACCTGCTAACCAGCCTCTACGAGCAGTACTTC.

V is TRBV12-3 or TRBV12-4 and J is TRBJ1-2, with 10 bases that match TRBD1. V dropped 4 bases and J dropped 0; count of bases not matched to a gene: 5. The CDR3 has 16 residues. DNA for the CDR3: TGTGCCAGCAGTTCGGGACAGGGGCAAGCTAACTATGGCTACACCTTC. Its protein is CASSSGQGQANYGYTF.

This clonotype was seen only once. The chain joins TRBV27 to TRBJ2-7, with D possibly matching TRBD2 (5 bases). With 3 bases removed from V and 2 bases from J, the gap between germline ends came to 14 bases. The germline CDR1 and CDR2 sequences are MNHEY and SMNVEV (reference sequence). This CDR3 has 15 amino acids. The DNA for the CDR3 is TGTGCCAGCAGTTTGTTACCGAGACTAACCTACGAGCAGTACTTC. Protein product: CASSLLPRLTYEQYF.

V gene TRBV2 combines with J gene TRBJ2-7; no clear D. Germline V CDR1 and CDR2: SNHLY, FYNNEI. V was trimmed by 8 bases and J by 2 bases, leaving 13 bases between them. The CDR3 consists of 13 residues. CDR3 bases: TGTGCCAGCCAGAGACTGCAAACCTACGAGCAGTACTTC. It translates to CASQRLQTYEQYF.

The rearrangement uses TRBV7-8 and TRBJ1-6; no definite D call. The CDR3 loop spans 16 amino acids. Looked up from germline, CDR1 is SGHVS and CDR2 is FQNEAQ. V lost 1 base to trimming and J lost 0 bases, with 7 bases between them. The CDR3 loop is CASSLVASSYNSPLHF. In DNA, the CDR3 is TGTGCCAGCAGCTTAGTGGCGAGCTCCTATAATTCACCCCTCCACTTT. Together with reference TRBV7-8 and TRBJ1-6, the CDR3 gives the full variable domain: GAGVSQSPRYKVAKRGQDVALRCDPISGHVSLFWYQQALGQGPEFLTYFQNEAQLDKSGLPSDRFFAERPEGSVSTLKIQRTQQEDSAVYLCASSLVASSYNSPLHFGNGTRLTVT.

The chain joins TRBV7-2 to TRBJ2-1; D may be TRBD2 (6 bases). The CDR3 totals 16 residues. V dropped 5 bases and J dropped 2 bases, with 16 bases sitting between them. CDR1 SGHTA and CDR2 FQGNSA come from the germline V gene. The CDR3: CASSPGDGAPYNEQFF. The CDR3 DNA follows: TGTGCCAGCAGCCCGGGGGACGGGGCGCCCTACAATGAGCAGTTCTTC.

In this sample, this clonotype turned up a few times. This sequence joins TRBV3-1 and TRBJ2-1, with 8 bases that match TRBD2. Losses at the gene ends were 4 bases for V and 8 bases for J; bases not matched to a gene: 7. The length of the CDR3 is 14 residues. The V gene's germline CDR1 is LGHDT and CDR2 YNNKEL (reference sequence). In DNA form, the CDR3 reads TGTGCCAGCAGCCGATCCGGGGGGGCTCATGAGCAGTTCTTC. Amino acid sequence: CASSRSGGAHEQFF.

This clonotype has a handful of counts. The V call is TRBV5-1, the J call TRBJ2-1, with a weak D call TRBD2 (6 bases). From germline, CDR1 is SGHRS and CDR2 YFSETQ. V gave up 4 bases and J gave up 2 bases, with 16 bases separating them. The CDR3 covers 16 residues. In nucleotides, the CDR3 is TGCGCCAGCAGCCTCCCTGGGCGGGGAGCCTACAATGAGCAGTTCTTC. As protein: CASSLPGRGAYNEQFF.

This chain uses TRBV4-3 with TRBJ2-3, with 8 nucleotides matching TRBD2. Germline V gene sequence: CDR1 LGHNA, CDR2 YSLEER. Unmatched junction bases numbered 9, after V lost 4 bases and J lost 6 bases. The CDR3 is 15 amino acids. CDR3 bases: TGCGCCAGCAGCCGGTCGGCGGGGGGAGGGGATACGCAGTATTTT. It yields the protein CASSRSAGGGDTQYF.

This clonotype was seen once. The V call is TRBV20-1, the J call TRBJ2-7; D is unclear. This CDR3 region has 11 residues. The V end was cut by 7 bases, the J end by 2 bases, with 9 bases between. CDR1 DFQATT and CDR2 SNEGSKA come from the germline V gene (reference sequence). In nucleotides, the CDR3 is TGCAGTGTTGGGCCCCCCTACGAGCAGTACTTC. Translating gives CSVGPPYEQYF.

The gene calls are TRBV15 and TRBJ1-2; D is undetermined. The CDR3 length is 14 residues. Trimming stripped 5 bases from V and 6 bases from J, with 16 bases between. Germline V gives CDR1 LNHNV, CDR2 YYDKDF (reference sequence). DNA of the CDR3: TGTGCCACCAGCCTCGGACTAGAGGAAAATGGCTACACCTTC. Protein: CATSLGLEENGYTF.

This chain links TRBV9 with TRBJ1-6; D remains unclear. The V end lost 0 bases, the J end lost 7 bases, and 8 bases lay between the germline ends. Germline V CDR1 and CDR2: SGDLS, YYNGEE. The CDR3 consists of 14 residues. Here the CDR3 DNA reads TGTGCCAGCAGCGTAGATCGGACCAATTCACCCCTCCACTTT. Its protein product is CASSVDRTNSPLHF.

The V call is TRBV6-5, the J call TRBJ2-1; 10 positions match TRBD2. Germline CDR1 MNHEY, CDR2 SVGAGI. The CDR3 contains 15 residues. J lost 7 bases, V lost 8 bases, and 11 bases had no gene match. CDR3 bases: TGTGCCAGCCGAGACTTTAGCGGGGGGATGAATGAGCAGTTCTTC. This codes for CASRDFSGGMNEQFF.

V is TRBV5-1 and J is TRBJ1-6, with TRBD1 as a possible D gene (5 bases). V was pared by 5 bases and J by 7 bases, with 16 bases between. Germline V gene data show CDR1 as SGHRS and CDR2 as YFSETQ. The CDR3 length is 15 residues. The CDR3 here is CASRARDWANSPLHF. CDR3 nucleotide sequence: TGCGCCAGCAGAGCTCGGGACTGGGCAAATTCACCCCTCCACTTT.

The chain recombines TRBV25-1 with TRBJ2-1; 7 bases map to TRBD2. The CDR3 is made up of 13 amino acids. Trimming cost V 7 bases and J 4 bases; bases outside gene matches: 4. Looked up from germline, CDR1 is MGHDK and CDR2 is SYGVNS. CDR3 DNA: TGTGCCAGCATGCCGGGGGGATACAATGAGCAGTTCTTC. It yields the protein CASMPGGYNEQFF.

This clonotype was detected once. The V gene is TRBV4-1, the J gene TRBJ1-1; possibly TRBD1 for D (5 bases). This CDR3 is 16 amino acids long. The germline gives CDR1 MGHRA, CDR2 YSYEKL. Trimming pared 4 bases from V and 1 base from J, leaving 16 bases between. In DNA, the CDR3 is TGCGCCAGCAGCCGAACCGGACGGACACAGAACACTGAAGCTTTCTTT. Amino acid sequence: CASSRTGRTQNTEAFF.

This chain connects TRBV20-1 to TRBJ1-6; no clear D gene. V dropped 5 bases and J dropped 6 bases, with 8 bases sitting between them. Germline V lookup: CDR1 DFQATT, CDR2 SNEGSKA (reference sequence). This CDR3 is built from 12 residues. The DNA of the CDR3 is TGCAGTGCTGGATTAGGTAATTCACCCCTCCACTTT. Its translation: CSAGLGNSPLHF.

This clonotype was recorded a few times. The chain uses TRBV9 and TRBJ2-5; possible D gene TRBD1, 5 bases. The DNA matches TRBJ2-7 better at its end, which makes the J call doubtful. The CDR3 is 13 residues long. Germline V lookup: CDR1 SGDLS, CDR2 YYNGEE. The CDR3 bases are TGTGCCAGCAGCGTAGACGAAGGGGCCGAGCAGTACTTC. It yields the protein CASSVDEGAEQYF.

The V call is TRBV4-3, the J call TRBJ2-2; 7 nucleotides match TRBD1. The CDR3 sequence is 15 residues long. V lost 4 bases to trimming and J lost 5 bases; unmatched junction nucleotides: 7. Per the germline V gene, CDR1 is LGHNA and CDR2 is YSLEER. CDR3 coding DNA: TGCGCCAGCAGCCCCGGGACAGTAGAGACCGGGGAGCTGTTTTTT. As protein: CASSPGTVETGELFF.

The chain combines TRBV29-1 with TRBJ2-4; 10 nucleotides align to TRBD1. CDR3 length equals 15 residues. Germline V lookup: CDR1 SQVTM, CDR2 ANQGSEA. Trimming cost V 2 bases and J 9 bases; bases outside gene matches: 10. CDR3 bases: TGCAGCGTTGAAACCCTAGGGACAGGGGACGGCATTCAGTACTTC. It specifies CSVETLGTGDGIQYF.

The rearrangement uses TRBV4-3 and TRBJ1-5; D tentatively reads TRBD1 or TRBD2 (5 bases each). The end of the DNA is better explained by TRBJ2-3, so the J call may be wrong. The CDR3 totals 15 residues. Germline assignment: CDR1 LGHNA and CDR2 YSLEER. The CDR3 DNA sequence: TGCGCCAGCAGCCAAGAGTGGGGGAACAATCAGCCCCAGTATTTT. Translated, it gives CASSQEWGNNQPQYF.

The sample holds a few counts of this clonotype. The chain uses TRBV12-3 or TRBV12-4 and TRBJ2-6; D might be TRBD1 (6 bases). The V and J ends lost 10 bases and 0 bases respectively, with 7 bases between them. The CDR3 contains 13 residues. The CDR3 nucleotides read TGTGCCACACAGGGCTCTGGGGCCAACGTCCTGACTTTC. Protein product: CATQGSGANVLTF.

The gene calls are TRBV5-1 and TRBJ2-5; 14 bases match TRBD2. With the DNA end fitting TRBJ2-7 better, the J assignment may be wrong. The CDR3 loop spans 16 amino acids. Germline V gene lookup returns CDR1 SGHRS and CDR2 YFSETQ. CDR3 protein: CASSFGTSGGRTEQYF. The CDR3 DNA sequence: TGCGCCAGCAGCTTCGGGACTAGCGGGGGTCGGACCGAGCAGTACTTC.

This clonotype was counted between two and nine times. This chain uses TRBV7-8 with TRBJ2-3, with 10 nucleotides matching TRBD2. The CDR3 loop spans 15 amino acids. V gave up 5 bases and J gave up 2 bases; unmatched junction bases: 4. CDR1 and CDR2 from the germline V gene are SGHVS and FQNEAQ. CDR3 region: CASSLSGGATDTQYF. The DNA of the CDR3 is TGTGCCAGCAGCCTGAGCGGGGGGGCCACAGATACGCAGTATTTT.

The CDR3 DNA sequence: TGTGCCAGCAGCCCCGGGACAGGGATTTCCGAGCAGTACTTC. Residues: CASSPGTGISEQYF. The chain joins TRBV27 to TRBJ2-5; TRBD1 aligns across 9 bases. The J call is in doubt because the DNA end fits TRBJ2-7 better. The CDR3 runs to 14 residues. In germline, CDR1 is MNHEY, CDR2 SMNVEV (reference sequence).